This T cell receptor (beta chain) was sequenced for a study of graft-versus-host responses after intestinal transplantation. Overall study context: The recipients all started with anti-thymocyte globulin induction and then took tacrolimus and steroids for around three years. Whole-study findings and limits: Recipient-marrow GvH clones were detected, some having first appeared in ileum or blood.

The protocol was immunoSEQ multiplex PCR, while the TCRdb copy is restricted to in-frame clones and leaves out a portion. The sample lists just under 65,000 clones; more than 85% were seen once. The ends were cut back, 8 bases at V and 3 bases at J, with 11 bases in the middle. The CDR3 loop spans 13 amino acids. Germline CDR1 reads SNHLY; CDR2 reads FYNNEI. Concerning this clone itself: No antigen is known for it.

The sequence was obtained from a human donor who was the organ donor for an intestinal transplant. This material consisted of unstimulated CD8+ T cells sorted from spleen or lymph node cells, taken before transplant. V is TRBV2 and J is TRBJ1-5; no firm D call. CDR3 loop: CASLGTDNQPQHF. The CDR3 nucleotides are TGTGCCAGCCTGGGCACAGACAATCAGCCCCAGCATTTT.